The 26 T cell receptor beta chains in this list originate from one sample, sequenced in a study of T cell responses to AZD1222 COVID-19 vaccine. Assay: immunoSEQ multiplex PCR; the TCRdb copy retains only in-frame clones and omits some. Here the sample spans 110,000 to 150,000 clones, 85% to 90% being singletons. Sequenced material: peripheral blood, taken on day 0 of AZD1222 vaccination. The receptors were gathered from an adult in good health.

The chain recombines TRBV19 with TRBJ2-7; 9 nucleotides agree with TRBD1. The trim removed 4 bases at V and 1 base at J, leaving 11 bases unmatched. Germline V gene sequence: CDR1 LNHDA, CDR2 SQIVND (reference sequence). This CDR3 region has 17 residues. The CDR3 reads CASSTPPGTGPSYEQYF. CDR3 DNA: TGTGCCAGTAGTACCCCCCCCGGGACAGGGCCTTCCTACGAGCAGTACTTC.

The chain recombines TRBV28 with TRBJ2-1; possibly TRBD1 for D (6 bases). Trimming stripped 5 bases from V and 4 bases from J, with 12 bases between. The CDR3 covers 14 residues. In germline, CDR1 is MDHEN, CDR2 SYDVKM. As DNA, the CDR3 is TGTGCCAGCAGTCTCACCGGACAGTACAATGAGCAGTTCTTC. The encoded protein is CASSLTGQYNEQFF.

Concerning this clone: Other DNA sequences in the sample encode the same CDR3. The chain has TRBV28 and TRBJ2-2; 8 bases agree with TRBD2. Germline-derived CDR1 and CDR2 are MDHEN and SYDVKM. This CDR3 comprises 15 residues. The J segment lost 4 bases and the V segment lost 3 bases, leaving 4 bases of the junction unmatched. The DNA of the CDR3 is TGTGCCAGCAGTTTGAGCGGGAGCGGCACCGGGGAGCTGTTTTTT. It codes for CASSLSGSGTGELFF. Full variable domain (rest looked up from reference TRBV28 and TRBJ2-2): DVKVTQSSRYLVKRTGEKVFLECVQDMDHENMFWYRQDPGLGLRLIYFSYDVKMKEKGDIPEGYSVSREKKERFSLILESASTNQTSMYLCASSLSGSGTGELFFGEGSRLTVL.

The CDR3 region is CASSSLPLWAGELFF. CDR3 coding DNA: TGTGCCAGCAGTTCCCTCCCTCTCTGGGCCGGGGAGCTGTTTTTT. This chain links TRBV27 with TRBJ2-2; D is unresolved. The germline V and J ends were trimmed by 4 bases and 6 bases, with 15 bases remaining between them. CDR1 is MNHEY, CDR2 SMNVEV, per germline (reference sequence). CDR3 length equals 15 residues.

This chain uses TRBV4-2 with TRBJ1-5; tentatively, D is TRBD1 (5 bases). The CDR3 runs to 16 residues. Germline CDR1 LGHNA, CDR2 YNFKEQ. Trimming stripped 0 bases from V and 2 bases from J, with 11 bases between. The CDR3 DNA reads TGTGCCAGCAGCCAAGAATCAGGGCTGGGCAATCAGCCCCAGCATTTT. Protein: CASSQESGLGNQPQHF.

This chain links TRBV11-3 with TRBJ2-3; 7 bases line up with TRBD2. Per germline, CDR1 SGHNT and CDR2 YENEEA. The CDR3 is 14 residues long. Losses at the gene ends were 1 base for V and 4 bases for J; bases not matched to a gene: 2. Written as DNA, the CDR3 is TGTGCCAGCAGCTTAGGGACTAGGCCAGATACGCAGTATTTT. This gives the protein CASSLGTRPDTQYF.

The V and J genes are TRBV12-5 and TRBJ2-6, with D unresolved. Germline lookup yields CDR1 LGHNT and CDR2 FRNRAP. V was cut by 0 bases and J by 0 bases, with 12 bases left in between. The CDR3 has 18 residues. The CDR3, as DNA: TGTGCTAGTGGTTTGGTAACACCCAATAGCTCTGGGGCCAACGTCCTGACTTTC. Protein: CASGLVTPNSSGANVLTF.

The chain has TRBV28 and TRBJ2-2; 9 positions match TRBD1. CDR1 and CDR2 (germline): MDHEN, SYDVKM. V dropped 5 bases and J dropped 4; count of bases not matched to a gene: 5. This CDR3 is 15 amino acids long. CDR3 nucleotide sequence: TGTGCCAGCAGTCCCCTGACAGGGGGCACCGGGGAGCTGTTTTTT. It codes for CASSPLTGGTGELFF.

The CDR3 DNA reads TGTGCCTGGACAGGGACAGGGGGCTACACCTTC. Translating gives CAWTGTGGYTF. The V and J genes are TRBV30 and TRBJ1-2; 9 bases agree with TRBD1. Per the germline V gene, CDR1 is GTSNPN and CDR2 is SVGIG (reference sequence). The CDR3 extends over 11 amino acids. With V trimmed by 4 bases and J by 8 bases, 2 bases remained unmatched.

The table lists this clone with a few counts. The chain carries TRBV2 and TRBJ1-1, with 7 bases lining up with TRBD1. V lost 5 bases to trimming and J lost 0 bases; unmatched junction nucleotides: 6. Germline V CDR1 and CDR2: SNHLY, FYNNEI. The CDR3 length is 15 residues. Written as DNA, the CDR3 is TGTGCCAGCAGTTTGGGACAGTCTATGAACACTGAAGCTTTCTTT. Its translation: CASSLGQSMNTEAFF.

The CDR3 DNA sequence: TGTGCCAGCAGTCCCTTACTCTCTGGGGCCAACGTCCTGACTTTC. Translating it yields CASSPLLSGANVLTF. The rearrangement joins TRBV28 to TRBJ2-6; D not certain. The CDR3 is 15 residues long. Deletions cut 5 bases from V and 0 bases from J, with 8 bases between. Germline CDR1 MDHEN, CDR2 SYDVKM.

This chain uses TRBV7-2 with TRBJ2-7, with a weak D call TRBD2 (6 bases). This CDR3 comprises 16 residues. Trimming shortened V by 5 bases and J by 5 bases, and 22 bases separated the two germline ends. Per the germline V gene, CDR1 is SGHTA and CDR2 is FQGNSA. The CDR3 region is CASSKRPGLPNDEQYF. In DNA form, the CDR3 reads TGTGCCAGCAGCAAAAGACCGGGACTCCCCAACGACGAGCAGTACTTC.

The count of this clone is one. The chain uses TRBV12-5 and TRBJ1-1; TRBD1 agrees at 7 bases. CDR1 is LGHNT and CDR2 is FRNRAP in the germline V gene. This CDR3 is 17 amino acids long. The V gene end was trimmed by 0 bases and the J gene end by 0 bases; junction bases not matched to a gene: 7. The CDR3 sequence: CASGLVGRGRLNTEAFF. CDR3 sequence (DNA): TGTGCTAGTGGTTTGGTAGGGAGGGGGCGATTGAACACTGAAGCTTTCTTT.

This rearrangement joins TRBV6-6 to TRBJ1-1; D is unclear. Trimming shortened V by 4 bases and J by 5 bases, and 17 bases separated the two germline ends. CDR3 length: 15 amino acids. Germline V lookup: CDR1 MNHNY, CDR2 SVGAGI (reference sequence). CDR3 amino acids: CASSSQTGPKTEAFF. The CDR3 DNA sequence: TGTGCCAGCAGTTCCCAAACTGGACCCAAGACTGAAGCTTTCTTT.

The sample holds a few counts of this clone. The sample contains more than one DNA sequence encoding this CDR3. The rearrangement uses TRBV11-2 and TRBJ1-2; D may be TRBD1 (5 bases). Trimming removed 5 bases at V and 3 bases at J, with 7 bases between. The CDR3 is made up of 12 amino acids. The germline V gene encodes CDR1 SGHAT and CDR2 FQNNGV. The CDR3 loop reads CASSQGYYGYTF. DNA for the CDR3: TGTGCCAGCAGCCAGGGTTACTATGGCTACACCTTC.

The V call is TRBV27, the J call TRBJ2-1, with D perhaps being TRBD1 or TRBD2 (5 bases each). The ends were cut back, 3 bases at V and 7 bases at J, with 7 bases in the middle. Germline lookup yields CDR1 MNHEY and CDR2 SMNVEV (reference sequence). The CDR3 consists of 12 residues. CDR3 sequence: CASSLGVNEQFF. DNA for the CDR3: TGTGCCAGCAGTTTGGGGGTAAATGAGCAGTTCTTC.

This chain links TRBV27 with TRBJ2-1, with a tentative D call TRBD1 (7 bases). The ends were cut back, 2 bases at V and 9 bases at J, with 17 bases in the middle. The V gene's germline CDR1 is MNHEY and CDR2 SMNVEV (reference sequence). The CDR3 loop spans 15 amino acids. DNA for the CDR3: TGTGCCAGCAGTTTAACAGGCGGGACAGCTTTTGAGCAGTTCTTC. Its protein product is CASSLTGGTAFEQFF.

The rearrangement joins TRBV3-1 (or the pseudogene TRBV3-2) to TRBJ1-3; the D is unclear. CDR1 and CDR2 from the germline V gene are LGHDT and YNNKEL (reference sequence). The CDR3 spans 16 residues. Trimming shortened V by 4 bases and J by 0 bases, and 13 bases separated the two germline ends. The CDR3 spells CASSPTSSNSGNTIYF. CDR3 nucleotides: TGTGCCAGCAGCCCTACGTCGAGCAACTCTGGAAACACCATATATTTT.

This clone has only one observation. This chain connects TRBV28 to TRBJ2-1; 12 bases match TRBD2. CDR1 is MDHEN and CDR2 is SYDVKM in the germline V gene. The CDR3 is 18 amino acids. The ends lost 6 bases at V and 0 bases at J; junction bases unmatched: 9. This CDR3 reads CASSRLAGEVPSYNEQFF. CDR3 nucleotides: TGTGCCAGCAGCCGACTAGCGGGAGAGGTCCCCTCCTACAATGAGCAGTTCTTC.

The chain couples TRBV7-9 to TRBJ1-2; a possible D gene is TRBD1 (6 bases). Germline CDR1 is SEHNR and CDR2 is FQNEAQ (reference sequence). Trimming stripped 7 bases from V and 4 bases from J, with 13 bases between. The CDR3 is 13 residues long. The CDR3 spells CASTSRQAYGYTF. In DNA, the CDR3 is TGTGCCAGCACTAGTAGACAGGCCTATGGCTACACCTTC.

This chain connects TRBV7-3 to TRBJ2-3; 9 positions agree with TRBD1. Per germline, CDR1 SGHTA and CDR2 FQGTGA. Losses at the gene ends were 2 bases for V and 3 bases for J; bases not matched to a gene: 6. This CDR3 has 16 amino acids. The CDR3 spells CASSLGPTGGTDTQYF. The CDR3 coding sequence is TGTGCCAGCAGCTTAGGGCCGACAGGGGGTACAGATACGCAGTATTTT. Full variable domain (rest looked up from reference TRBV7-3 and TRBJ2-3): GAGVSQTPSNKVTEKGKYVELRCDPISGHTALYWYRQSLGQGPEFLIYFQGTGAADDSGLPNDRFFAVRPEGSVSTLKIQRTERGDSAVYLCASSLGPTGGTDTQYFGPGTRLTVL.

V usage is TRBV9 and J usage is TRBJ2-7, with 7 bases identical to TRBD1. The CDR3 totals 13 residues. J was trimmed by 5 bases and V by 3 bases; bases with no gene match: 5. Germline CDR1 and CDR2: SGDLS and YYNGEE. CDR3: CASSAKTGNEQYF. CDR3 DNA sequence: TGTGCCAGCAGCGCGAAGACAGGGAACGAGCAGTACTTC.

V is TRBV5-1 and J is TRBJ1-2; D perhaps matches TRBD1 (6 bases). The CDR3 totals 13 residues. V lost 4 bases to trimming and J lost 6 bases, with 13 bases between them. Germline CDR1 SGHRS, CDR2 YFSETQ. CDR3 nucleotides: TGCGCCAGCAGCCAACAGGGTCCGGATGGCTACACCTTC. Translated, it gives CASSQQGPDGYTF.

The chain couples TRBV4-3 to TRBJ1-1; 8 bases line up with TRBD1. The CDR3 is made up of 15 amino acids. Germline values: CDR1 LGHNA, CDR2 YSLEER. V lost 0 bases to trimming and J lost 8 bases; unmatched junction nucleotides: 8. The DNA for the CDR3 is TGCGCCAGCAGCCAAGATGAGCCAGGGGGCAGAGAAGCTTTCTTT. Translating gives CASSQDEPGGREAFF.

V usage is TRBV6-4 and J usage is TRBJ2-7; 10 bases are shared with TRBD1. The ends lost 5 bases at V and 5 bases at J; junction bases unmatched: 12. Germline V lookup: CDR1 MRHNA, CDR2 SNTAGT. This CDR3 is built from 16 residues. The CDR3 loop reads CASSLTPGQGLNEQYF. Here the CDR3 DNA reads TGTGCCAGCAGTCTTACTCCGGGACAGGGGCTCAACGAGCAGTACTTC.

V and J are TRBV28 and TRBJ1-2; no reliable D call. The V end lost 4 bases, the J end lost 2 bases, and 11 bases lay between the germline ends. Germline CDR1 MDHEN, CDR2 SYDVKM. The length of the CDR3 is 14 residues. The CDR3 region has the DNA TGTGCCAGCAGTTCGGGAGGGCCGAACTATGGCTACACCTTC. It yields the protein CASSSGGPNYGYTF.